This T cell receptor beta chain was sequenced for a study of cytotoxic CD8 clonotypes in ibrutinib-treated CLL. Study-wide findings and caveats: Baseline levels were approached again at progression, after clonality had risen at ibrutinib response. Patients had baseline clonality above age-matched healthy donors, and this clonality moved with circulating CD8+ T-cell counts. Public clonotypes (which were uncommon) either contracted or remained stable on treatment.

The planned depth of sequencing spanned 1 in 200,000 to 1 in 1 million T cells. The assay was immunoSEQ multiplex PCR, and TCRdb's table has in-frame clones only and misses some. Of about 28,000 clones detected, roughly 60% appear once; the ten largest clones hold about 14%. In regard to this clone: What it binds is not known.

Germline CDR1 reads MNHNS; CDR2 reads SASEGT. The CDR3 spans 13 residues. V was shortened by 7 bases and J by 3 bases, with 13 bases between the two germline ends. The input for sequencing was PBMCs, taken before ibrutinib treatment. The receptor was isolated from a human donor with chronic lymphocytic leukemia. V gene TRBV6-1 combines with J gene TRBJ2-7, with D possibly being TRBD2 (5 bases). CDR3 sequence reads: CASISGTVYEQYF. The CDR3 DNA reads TGTGCCAGCATAAGCGGCACAGTCTACGAGCAGTACTTC.